This T cell receptor (beta chain) was captured in a study of blood T cell repertoires in COVID-19. Clones were read by immunoSEQ multiplex PCR, and TCRdb kept only the in-frame ones, dropping some. The sample carries nearly 250,000 clones, more than 80% recorded once. This clone was picked up a small number of times. Material: PBMCs or T cells enriched from blood (not recorded which). This clonotype originated in a man aged 50 to 59 who had been exposed to COVID-19.

The CDR3 loop reads CASDNLAEMSSYNEQFF. The CDR3 nucleotides read TGTGCCAGCGACAACCTAGCGGAGATGAGCTCCTACAATGAGCAGTTCTTC. The chain recombines TRBV5-6 with TRBJ2-1, with 7 bases that match TRBD2. This CDR3 contains 17 residues. With 7 bases clipped from V and 0 bases from J, the junction kept 13 bases outside the gene matches. CDR1 SGHDT and CDR2 YYEEEE come from the germline V gene. Using reference TRBV5-6 and TRBJ2-1 for the parts outside the CDR3, the full variable domain is DAGVTQSPTHLIKTRGQQVTLRCSPKSGHDTVSWYQQALGQGPQFIFQYYEEEERQRGNFPDRFSGHQFPNYSSELNVNALLLGDSALYLCASDNLAEMSSYNEQFFGPGTRLTVL.